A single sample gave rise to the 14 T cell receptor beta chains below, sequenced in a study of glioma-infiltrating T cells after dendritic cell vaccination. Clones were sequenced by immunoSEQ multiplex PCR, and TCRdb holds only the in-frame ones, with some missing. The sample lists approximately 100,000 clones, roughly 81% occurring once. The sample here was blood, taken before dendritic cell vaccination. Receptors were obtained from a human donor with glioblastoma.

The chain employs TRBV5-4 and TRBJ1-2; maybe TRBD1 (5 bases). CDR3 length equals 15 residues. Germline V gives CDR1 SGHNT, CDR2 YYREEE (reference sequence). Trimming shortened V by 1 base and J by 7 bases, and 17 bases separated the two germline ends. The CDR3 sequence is CASSLTQGLMAGYTF. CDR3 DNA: TGTGCCAGCAGCTTGACGCAGGGCCTTATGGCTGGCTACACCTTC.

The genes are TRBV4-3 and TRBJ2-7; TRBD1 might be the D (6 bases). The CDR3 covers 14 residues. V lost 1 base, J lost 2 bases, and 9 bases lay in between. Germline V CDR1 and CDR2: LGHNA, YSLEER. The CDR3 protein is CASSQGDRTYEQYF. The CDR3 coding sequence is TGCGCCAGCAGCCAAGGCGACAGGACCTACGAGCAGTACTTC.

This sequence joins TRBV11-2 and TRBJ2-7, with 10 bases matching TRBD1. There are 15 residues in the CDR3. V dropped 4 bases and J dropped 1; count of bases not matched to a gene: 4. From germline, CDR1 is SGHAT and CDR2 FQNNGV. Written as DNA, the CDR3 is TGTGCCAGCAGCTCGGCGGGACAGGGGTCCTACGAGCAGTACTTC. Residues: CASSSAGQGSYEQYF. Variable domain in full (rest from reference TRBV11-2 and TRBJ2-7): EAGVAQSPRYKIIEKRQSVAFWCNPISGHATLYWYQQILGQGPKLLIQFQNNGVVDDSQLPKDRFSAERLKGVDSTLKIQPAKLEDSAVYLCASSSAGQGSYEQYFGPGTRLTVT.

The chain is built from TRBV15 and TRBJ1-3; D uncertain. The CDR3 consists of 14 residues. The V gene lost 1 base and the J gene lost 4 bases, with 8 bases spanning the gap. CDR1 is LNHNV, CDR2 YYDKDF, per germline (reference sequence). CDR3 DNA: TGTGCCACCAGCAGAGTCCCCCTAGGAAACACCATATATTTT. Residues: CATSRVPLGNTIYF.

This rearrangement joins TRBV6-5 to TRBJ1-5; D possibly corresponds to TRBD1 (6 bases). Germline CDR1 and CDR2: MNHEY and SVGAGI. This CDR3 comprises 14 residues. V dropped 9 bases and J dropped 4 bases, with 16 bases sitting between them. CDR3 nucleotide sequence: TGTGCCAGTCGCAGGACAGTATCAAATCAGCCCCAGCATTTT. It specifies CASRRTVSNQPQHF.

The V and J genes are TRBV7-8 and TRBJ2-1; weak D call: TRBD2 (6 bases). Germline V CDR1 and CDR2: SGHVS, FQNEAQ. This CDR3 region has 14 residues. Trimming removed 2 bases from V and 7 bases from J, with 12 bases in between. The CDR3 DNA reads TGTGCCAGCAGCTTAAGTCTAGCGAGGAATGAGCAGTTCTTC. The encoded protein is CASSLSLARNEQFF.

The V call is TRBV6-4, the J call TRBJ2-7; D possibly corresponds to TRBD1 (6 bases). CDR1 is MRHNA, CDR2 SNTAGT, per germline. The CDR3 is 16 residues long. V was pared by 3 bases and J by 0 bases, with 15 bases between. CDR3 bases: TGTGCCAGCAGTGAGACAGGAATTTGTTTCTCCTACGAGCAGTACTTC. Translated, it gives CASSETGICFSYEQYF.

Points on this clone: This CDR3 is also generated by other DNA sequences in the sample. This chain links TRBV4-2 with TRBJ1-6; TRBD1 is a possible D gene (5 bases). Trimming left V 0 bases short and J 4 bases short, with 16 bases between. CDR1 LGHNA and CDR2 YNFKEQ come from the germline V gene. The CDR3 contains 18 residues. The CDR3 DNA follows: TGTGCCAGCAGCCAAGATCGGTCAGGAGGGGATTATAATTCACCCCTCCACTTT. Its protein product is CASSQDRSGGDYNSPLHF.

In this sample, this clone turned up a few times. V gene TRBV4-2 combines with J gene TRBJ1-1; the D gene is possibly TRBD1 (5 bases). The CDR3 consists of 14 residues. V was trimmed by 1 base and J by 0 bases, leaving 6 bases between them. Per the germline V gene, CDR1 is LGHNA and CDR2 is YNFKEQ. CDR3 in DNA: TGTGCCAGCAGCCAAGGACAGATGAACACTGAAGCTTTCTTT. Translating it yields CASSQGQMNTEAFF.

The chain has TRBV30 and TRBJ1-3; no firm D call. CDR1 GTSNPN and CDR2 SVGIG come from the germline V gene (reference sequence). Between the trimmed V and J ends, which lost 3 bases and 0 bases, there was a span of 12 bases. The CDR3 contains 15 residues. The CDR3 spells CAWSQDISSGNTIYF. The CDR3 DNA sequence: TGTGCCTGGAGCCAAGACATTAGCTCTGGAAACACCATATATTTT.

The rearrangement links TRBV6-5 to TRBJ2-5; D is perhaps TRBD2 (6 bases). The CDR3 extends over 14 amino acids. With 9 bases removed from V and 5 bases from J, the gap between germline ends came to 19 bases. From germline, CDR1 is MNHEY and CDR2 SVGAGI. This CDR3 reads CASAPALAIETQYF. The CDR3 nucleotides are TGTGCCAGTGCCCCGGCCCTAGCGATCGAGACCCAGTACTTC.

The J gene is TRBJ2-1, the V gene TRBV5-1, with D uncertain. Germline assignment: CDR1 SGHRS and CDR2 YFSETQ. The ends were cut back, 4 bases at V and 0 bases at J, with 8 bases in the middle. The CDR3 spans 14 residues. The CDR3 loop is CASSLANSYNEQFF. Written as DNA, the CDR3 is TGCGCCAGCAGCCTTGCTAACTCCTACAATGAGCAGTTCTTC.

CDR3 amino acids: CASSQRPAETQYF. Written as DNA, the CDR3 is TGTGCCAGCAGCCAGCGACCTGCGGAGACCCAGTACTTC. The gene calls are TRBV7-2 and TRBJ2-5; D is uncertain. Germline CDR1 reads SGHTA; CDR2 reads FQGNSA. The CDR3 covers 13 residues. With 5 bases removed from V and 5 bases from J, the gap between germline ends came to 12 bases.

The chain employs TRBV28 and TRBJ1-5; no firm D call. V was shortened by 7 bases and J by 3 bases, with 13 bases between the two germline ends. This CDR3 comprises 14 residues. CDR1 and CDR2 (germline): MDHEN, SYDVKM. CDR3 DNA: TGTGCCAGCATGACGGTGAGGGACAATCAGCCCCAGCATTTT. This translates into CASMTVRDNQPQHF.